This record looks at one TCR beta chain sequence and its context. This record belongs to a study of T cell responses to AZD1222 COVID-19 vaccine. The germline gives CDR1 LGHDT, CDR2 YNNKEL (reference sequence). Trimming took 3 bases from V and 6 from J, leaving 12 bases between them. The CDR3 runs 13 residues. Measured with immunoSEQ multiplex PCR; TCRdb has only the in-frame clones, and not every one. The table shows fewer than 95,000 clones, with around 93% occurring only once. This clonotype was sampled from an adult who received the AZD1222 COVID-19 vaccine. The chain uses TRBV3-1 (or the pseudogene TRBV3-2) and TRBJ2-7; the D gene is possibly TRBD1 (5 bases). The sequencing here drew on peripheral blood, taken 28 days after the second AZD1222 dose. Here the CDR3 reads CASSQAVTGEQYF. The CDR3 DNA follows: TGTGCCAGCAGCCAGGCGGTCACAGGCGAGCAGTACTTC.